This TCR beta chain appears in the sequencing data of a study of cytotoxic CD8 clonotypes in ibrutinib-treated CLL. The data were produced by immunoSEQ multiplex PCR, yet TCRdb's version contains in-frame clones alone and is incomplete. This table has 150,000 to 200,000 clones, roughly 84% appearing once. V shed 5 bases and J 4 bases; nucleotides not matched to a gene: 4. CDR1 and CDR2 from the germline V gene are LNHDA and SQIVND (reference sequence). The CDR3 runs 13 residues. The receptor was derived from a human donor with chronic lymphocytic leukemia. The chain employs TRBV19 and TRBJ2-7; 8 nucleotides match TRBD2. Specimen: PBMCs, collected at disease progression, from a patient treated with ibrutinib. The CDR3 loop reads CASSPSGPYEQYF. As DNA, the CDR3 is TGTGCCAGTAGTCCTAGCGGGCCTTACGAGCAGTACTTC.